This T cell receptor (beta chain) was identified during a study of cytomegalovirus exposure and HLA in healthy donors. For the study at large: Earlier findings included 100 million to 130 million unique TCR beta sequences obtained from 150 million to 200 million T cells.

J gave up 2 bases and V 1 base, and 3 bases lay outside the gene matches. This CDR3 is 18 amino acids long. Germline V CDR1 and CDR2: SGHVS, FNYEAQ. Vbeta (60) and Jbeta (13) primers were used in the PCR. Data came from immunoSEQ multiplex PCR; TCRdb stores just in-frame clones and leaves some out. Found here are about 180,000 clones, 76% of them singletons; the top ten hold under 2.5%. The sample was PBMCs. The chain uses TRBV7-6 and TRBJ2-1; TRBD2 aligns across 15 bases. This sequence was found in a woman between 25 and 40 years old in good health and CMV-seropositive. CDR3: CASSLVGLAGGTYNEQFF. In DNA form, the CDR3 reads TGTGCCAGCAGCTTAGTGGGACTAGCGGGGGGAACCTACAATGAGCAGTTCTTC.